This TCR beta chain stems from a study of blood T cell repertoires in COVID-19. Enrolled through a virtual design, the participants were between about 18 and 100 years of age and came from approximately 25 US areas. This clone is a singleton in its sample. This CDR3 has 14 amino acids. V gave up 3 bases and J gave up 2 bases, with 10 bases separating them. The germline CDR1 and CDR2 sequences are LNHDA and SQIVND (reference sequence). The table came from immunoSEQ multiplex PCR; TCRdb's copy has only in-frame clones and leaves some out. The table has about 400,000 clones, 80% to 90% seen once. The specimen was PBMCs or T cells enriched from blood (not recorded which). The chain is built from TRBV19 and TRBJ1-2; D ambiguous. This clonotype originated in a woman between 50 and 59 years old who had recovered from COVID-19. CDR3 amino acids: CASSMGERNYGYTF. The CDR3 DNA sequence: TGTGCCAGTAGTATGGGTGAGAGGAACTATGGCTACACCTTC.